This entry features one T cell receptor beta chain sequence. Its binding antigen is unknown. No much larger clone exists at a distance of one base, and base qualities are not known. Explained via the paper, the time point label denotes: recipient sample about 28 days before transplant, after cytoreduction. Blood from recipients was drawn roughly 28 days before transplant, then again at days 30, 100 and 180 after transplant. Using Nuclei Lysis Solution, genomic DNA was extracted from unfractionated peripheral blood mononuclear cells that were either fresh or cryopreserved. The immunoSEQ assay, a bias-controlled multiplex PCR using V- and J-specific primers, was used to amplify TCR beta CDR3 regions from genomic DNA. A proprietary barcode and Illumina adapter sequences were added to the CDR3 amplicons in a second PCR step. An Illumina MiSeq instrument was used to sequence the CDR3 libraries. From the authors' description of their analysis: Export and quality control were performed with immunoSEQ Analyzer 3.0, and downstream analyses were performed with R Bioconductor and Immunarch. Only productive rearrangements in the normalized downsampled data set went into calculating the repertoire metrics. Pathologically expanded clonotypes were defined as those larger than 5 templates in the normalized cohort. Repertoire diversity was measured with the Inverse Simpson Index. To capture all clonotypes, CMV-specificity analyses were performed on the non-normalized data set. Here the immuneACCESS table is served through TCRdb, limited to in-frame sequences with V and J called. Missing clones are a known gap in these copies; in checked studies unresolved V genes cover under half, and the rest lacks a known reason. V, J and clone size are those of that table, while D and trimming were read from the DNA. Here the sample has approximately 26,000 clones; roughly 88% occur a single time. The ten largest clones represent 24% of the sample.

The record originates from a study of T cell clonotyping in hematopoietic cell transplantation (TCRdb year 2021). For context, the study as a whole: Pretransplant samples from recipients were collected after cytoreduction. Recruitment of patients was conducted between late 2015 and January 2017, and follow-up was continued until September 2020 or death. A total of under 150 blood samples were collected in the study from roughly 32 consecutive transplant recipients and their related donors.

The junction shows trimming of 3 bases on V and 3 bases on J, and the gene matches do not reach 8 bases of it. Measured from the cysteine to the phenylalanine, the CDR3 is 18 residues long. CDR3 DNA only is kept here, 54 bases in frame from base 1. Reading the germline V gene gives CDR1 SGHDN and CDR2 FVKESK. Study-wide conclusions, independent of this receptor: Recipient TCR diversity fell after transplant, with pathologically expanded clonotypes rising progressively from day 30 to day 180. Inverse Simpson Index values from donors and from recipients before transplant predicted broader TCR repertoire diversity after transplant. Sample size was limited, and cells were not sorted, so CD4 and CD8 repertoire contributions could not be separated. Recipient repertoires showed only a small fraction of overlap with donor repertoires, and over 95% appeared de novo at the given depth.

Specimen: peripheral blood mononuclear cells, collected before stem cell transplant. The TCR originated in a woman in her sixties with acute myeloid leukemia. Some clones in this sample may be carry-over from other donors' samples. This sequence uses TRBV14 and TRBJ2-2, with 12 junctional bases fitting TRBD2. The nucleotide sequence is TGTGCCAGCAGCCAGAACCTAGCGGGGGGGCCAGACACCGGGGAGCTGTTTTTT. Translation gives CASSQNLAGGPDTGELFF. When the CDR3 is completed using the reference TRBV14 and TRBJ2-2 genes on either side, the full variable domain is EAGVTQFPSHSVIEKGQTVTLRCDPISGHDNLYWYRRVMGKEIKFLLHFVKESKQDESGMPNNRFLAERTGGTYSTLKVQPAELEDSGVYFCASSQNLAGGPDTGELFFGEGSRLTVL.